Each of the 14 T cell receptor beta chains below was sequenced from the same sample in a study of identical twins. TCRdb called the 5' RACE reads again in MiXCR, with one record for every CDR3 protein. The sample has hundreds of thousands of distinct CDR3 sequences, approximately 13% seen once. These data also formed part of another study, on yellow fever vaccine responses in identical twins.

The sequencing sample was made of PBMCs. Every receptor here comes from a woman aged 18 to 35 in good health.

This clonotype was counted between two and nine times. The gene calls are TRBV19 and TRBJ1-1; weak D call: TRBD1 (5 bases). V lost 7 bases and J lost 4, with 10 bases in between. Germline CDR1 LNHDA, CDR2 SQIVND (reference sequence). The CDR3 covers 12 residues. The CDR3 protein is CASNVGVTEAFF. The CDR3 DNA reads as TGTGCCAGTAACGTAGGGGTCACTGAAGCTTTCTTT.

The sample holds a few counts of this clonotype. V gene TRBV10-3 combines with J gene TRBJ2-1; 9 bases agree with TRBD1. This CDR3 spans 16 amino acids. The V gene end was trimmed by 5 bases and the J gene end by 0 bases; junction bases not matched to a gene: 5. CDR1 and CDR2 from the germline V gene are ENHRY and SYGVKD. This chain's CDR3 is CAISFDRGSSYNEQFF. The CDR3 DNA follows: TGTGCCATCAGTTTTGACAGGGGGAGCTCCTACAATGAGCAGTTCTTC.

This clonotype was observed a handful of times. The rearrangement joins TRBV9 to TRBJ2-5; 8 nucleotides line up with TRBD1. V lost 0 bases, J lost 2 bases, and 6 bases stayed unmatched. The CDR3 covers 16 residues. CDR1 is SGDLS and CDR2 is YYNGEE in the germline V gene. CDR3 residues: CASSVDRGVWQETQYF. CDR3 in DNA: TGTGCCAGCAGCGTAGACAGGGGGGTTTGGCAAGAGACCCAGTACTTC.

Only a few counts were recorded for this clonotype. The V and J genes are TRBV7-9 and TRBJ2-7; no reliable D call. V dropped 0 bases and J dropped 3 bases, with 6 bases sitting between them. The CDR3 has 13 amino acids. Germline V gives CDR1 SEHNR, CDR2 FQNEAQ (reference sequence). This CDR3 is CASSLAADYEQYV. In DNA, the CDR3 is TGTGCCAGCAGCTTAGCCGCGGACTACGAGCAGTACGTC.

The sample holds a few counts of this clonotype. J is TRBJ2-2 and V is TRBV6-5, with 10 nucleotides matching TRBD2. CDR1 and CDR2 from the germline V gene are MNHEY and SVGAGI. The junction had 7 bases not matched to a gene; V was cut back by 0 bases and J by 6 bases. This CDR3 is built from 17 residues. The CDR3 DNA sequence: TGTGCCAGCAGTTACTCGGGTCTAGCGGGGGCTGCCGGGGAGCTGTTTTTT. It codes for CASSYSGLAGAAGELFF.

J is TRBJ2-7 and V is TRBV10-3, with D tentatively TRBD1 (5 bases). Germline assignment: CDR1 ENHRY and CDR2 SYGVKD. The germline V and J ends were trimmed by 2 bases and 2 bases, with 7 bases remaining between them. The CDR3 length is 13 residues. The CDR3 here is CAISEGATYEQYV. Here the CDR3 DNA reads TGTGCCATCAGTGAGGGGGCAACCTACGAGCAGTACGTC.

This clonotype came up a few times. One junction end disagrees with the germline gene, perhaps due to a read error. The V and J genes are TRBV12-3 or TRBV12-4 and TRBJ2-7; D is perhaps TRBD2 (6 bases). There are 14 residues in the CDR3. Written as DNA, the CDR3 is TGTGCCAGCAGTTTAATGGCGGGACCCTACGTGCAGTACTTC. Translating it yields CASSLMAGPYVQYF.

This chain connects TRBV9 to TRBJ2-5; D might be TRBD2 (5 bases). V lost 3 bases and J lost 5, with 11 bases in between. This CDR3 region has 13 residues. CDR1 is SGDLS and CDR2 is YYNGEE in the germline V gene. CDR3 nucleotide sequence: TGTGCCAGCAGCGAAAGGACGGGGGAGACCCAGTACTTC. Protein product: CASSERTGETQYF.

The V and J genes are TRBV27 and TRBJ1-5, with unresolved D. The CDR3 extends over 15 amino acids. V was pared by 0 bases and J by 7 bases, with 13 bases between. CDR1 is MNHEY and CDR2 is SMNVEV in the germline V gene (reference sequence). CDR3 protein: CASSLSRGKSQPQHF. The CDR3 nucleotides are TGTGCCAGCAGTTTATCCCGCGGGAAGTCACAGCCCCAGCATTTT.

The chain uses TRBV7-9 and TRBJ2-7; maybe TRBD2 (6 bases). The V gene lost 1 base and the J gene lost 3 bases, with 10 bases spanning the gap. Germline CDR1 SEHNR, CDR2 FQNEAQ (reference sequence). The CDR3 spans 14 residues. The CDR3: CASSLVAGNYEQYV. The CDR3 DNA is TGTGCCAGCAGCTTAGTGGCGGGAAACTACGAGCAGTACGTC.

This clonotype was counted many times. The CDR3 protein is CASSPDMGNSPLHF. CDR3 sequence (DNA): TGTGCCAGCAGCCCTGACATGGGAAATTCACCCCTCCACTTT. J is TRBJ1-6 and V is TRBV7-8, with D unresolved. V lost 5 bases and J lost 7, with 12 bases in between. Per germline, CDR1 SGHVS and CDR2 FQNEAQ. There are 14 residues in the CDR3.

This clonotype was seen a few times. The chain recombines TRBV5-1 with TRBJ2-3, with 7 bases aligning to TRBD2. The germline gives CDR1 SGHRS, CDR2 YFSETQ. The CDR3 spans 16 residues. With V trimmed by 4 bases and J by 4 bases, 12 bases remained unmatched. The CDR3 bases are TGCGCCAGCAGCCTCATACTAGCGAAAGGTCCAGATACGCAGTATTTT. This sequence encodes CASSLILAKGPDTQYF. The full variable domain, completed using reference TRBV5-1 and TRBJ2-3, is KAGVTQTPRYLIKTRGQQVTLSCSPISGHRSVSWYQQTPGQGLQFLFEYFSETQRNKGNFPGRFSGRQFSNSRSEMNVSTLELGDSALYLCASSLILAKGPDTQYFGPGTRLTVL.

This clonotype was seen only a few times. The rearrangement joins TRBV28 to TRBJ2-3; 7 bases fit TRBD1. V trimming: 2 bases; J trimming: 8 bases; junction bases outside the gene matches: 7. Looked up from germline, CDR1 is MDHEN and CDR2 is SYDVKM. The CDR3 contains 14 residues. CDR3 residues: CASSLSRGTGTQYF. The CDR3, as DNA: TGTGCCAGCAGTTTAAGCAGGGGGACCGGTACGCAGTATTTT.

This clonotype was counted ten times or more. The chain recombines TRBV4-1 with TRBJ1-1; 12 bases line up with TRBD1. In germline, CDR1 is MGHRA, CDR2 YSYEKL. The CDR3 length is 15 residues. After removal of 3 bases from V and 7 bases from J, the junction contained 6 bases not matched to a gene. CDR3 residues: CASSHPGQGAVEAFF. DNA of the CDR3: TGCGCCAGCAGCCACCCGGGACAGGGGGCTGTTGAAGCTTTCTTT.